A single sample is the source of the 31 T cell receptor beta chains below, sequenced in a study of T cell repertoires in aging, cancer and after chemotherapy. Peripheral blood genomic DNA, not sorted cells or RNA, was the template. Multiplex touch-down PCR with TRB-A/B primers amplified rearranged V-D-J TRB sequences. TCRdb called the multiplex PCR reads again in MiXCR, with one record for every CDR3 protein. The sample includes fewer than 1,500 distinct CDR3 sequences, roughly 35% of them seen just once. Material: blood. These receptors were obtained from a human donor with a solid tumor.

This clonotype was observed a few times. The chain links TRBV6-2 or TRBV6-3 to TRBJ2-3; D gene unclear. Trimming shortened V by 2 bases and J by 4 bases, and 10 bases separated the two germline ends. This CDR3 region has 14 residues. CDR1 is MNHEY, CDR2 SVGEGT, per germline. Here the CDR3 reads CASSYEVGSDTQYF. The DNA for the CDR3 is TGTGCCAGCAGTTACGAGGTGGGGTCAGATACGCAGTATTTT.

The chain recombines TRBV24-1 with TRBJ1-2; no reliable D call. Trimming left V 9 bases short and J 7 bases short, with 14 bases between. From germline, CDR1 is KGHDR and CDR2 SFDVKD. The CDR3 runs to 12 residues. This CDR3 is CATSDEIGGYTF. CDR3 sequence (DNA): TGTGCCACCTCCGACGAGATCGGTGGCTACACCTTC.

This clonotype is large (0.1 to 1%) within its sample. The V call is TRBV6-5, the J call TRBJ2-7, with D unclear. The CDR3 runs 12 residues. V was trimmed by 2 bases and J by 7 bases, leaving 9 bases between them. Germline CDR1 reads MNHEY; CDR2 reads SVGAGI. CDR3 sequence (DNA): TGTGCCAGCAGTTACAGGGTAGGAGAGCAGTACTTC. Protein: CASSYRVGEQYF.

This clonotype has just one count. This rearrangement joins TRBV28 to TRBJ1-1; D gene ambiguous. The CDR3 extends over 17 amino acids. Germline values: CDR1 MDHEN, CDR2 SYDVKM. The germline V and J ends were trimmed by 1 base and 4 bases, with 19 bases remaining between them. This CDR3 reads CASSLFFGEELGTEAFF. Written as DNA, the CDR3 is TGTGCCAGCAGTTTATTTTTCGGGGAGGAATTGGGCACTGAAGCTTTCTTT.

This clonotype was seen a handful of times. The rearrangement joins TRBV19 to TRBJ2-1, with 7 bases fitting TRBD1. The V gene end was trimmed by 7 bases and the J gene end by 10 bases; junction bases not matched to a gene: 13. Germline V gene lookup returns CDR1 LNHDA and CDR2 SQIVND (reference sequence). The CDR3 is made up of 14 amino acids. The chain's CDR3 is CASTLRGTSGEQFF. Written as DNA, the CDR3 is TGTGCCAGTACCCTCAGGGGGACCTCAGGGGAGCAGTTCTTC. The variable domain in full, completed from reference TRBV19 and TRBJ2-1, reads DGGITQSPKYLFRKEGQNVTLSCEQNLNHDAMYWYRQDPGQGLRLIYYSQIVNDFQKGDIAEGYSVSREKKESFPLTVTSAQKNPTAFYLCASTLRGTSGEQFFGPGTRLTVL.

This clonotype was counted only a few times. V gene TRBV20-1 combines with J gene TRBJ2-7, with D tentatively TRBD1 (5 bases). Germline lookup yields CDR1 DFQATT and CDR2 SNEGSKA (reference sequence). V was shortened by 3 bases and J by 0 bases, with 9 bases between the two germline ends. CDR3 length: 13 residues. For the CDR3, the DNA is TGCAGTGCTAGGACAGACGACTCCTACGAGCAGTACTTC. It is translated as CSARTDDSYEQYF.

Points on this clonotype: The junction and the germline gene differ at one end; a read error may be behind it. CDR3 region: CASSQGTGLPDTQYF. The CDR3 DNA sequence: TGCGCCAGCAGCCAAGGGACAGGGCTCCCAGATACGCAGTATTTT. The V gene is TRBV4-2, the J gene TRBJ2-3; TRBD1 aligns across 9 bases. Germline V lookup: CDR1 LGHNA, CDR2 YNFKEQ. The CDR3 is made up of 15 amino acids.

The gene calls are TRBV5-6 and TRBJ1-2; D is possibly TRBD1 (5 bases). CDR3 length: 17 amino acids. Trimming pared 2 bases from V and 4 bases from J, leaving 21 bases between. Germline CDR1 reads SGHDT; CDR2 reads YYEEEE. The CDR3 nucleotides are TGTGCCAGCAGCTTAGTTCCTCCCACCGGTCAGGGCTATGGCTACACCTTC. It yields the protein CASSLVPPTGQGYGYTF.

By its share, this clonotype is large. V is TRBV29-1 and J is TRBJ2-5; tentative D call: TRBD2 (7 bases). With 6 bases removed from V and 5 bases from J, the gap between germline ends came to 10 bases. Germline V gene data show CDR1 as SQVTM and CDR2 as ANQGSEA. This CDR3 is 11 amino acids long. The CDR3 sequence: CSVPGGETQYF. The DNA of the CDR3 is TGCAGCGTGCCGGGGGGCGAGACCCAGTACTTC.

The genes are TRBV2 and TRBJ1-2, with 9 positions matching TRBD1. V trimming: 7 bases; J trimming: 7 bases; junction bases outside the gene matches: 13. CDR3 size: 15 residues. The germline CDR1 and CDR2 sequences are SNHLY and FYNNEI. The CDR3 reads CASTTSGTGIFGYTF. The CDR3 region has the DNA TGTGCCAGCACTACTTCAGGGACAGGGATATTTGGCTACACCTTC.

The V and J genes are TRBV5-6 and TRBJ2-1; D is ambiguous. Germline V gene data show CDR1 as SGHDT and CDR2 as YYEEEE. This CDR3 spans 11 amino acids. Trimming cost V 2 bases and J 5 bases, with 2 bases left between them. This CDR3 is CASSFNNEQFF. DNA for the CDR3: TGTGCCAGCAGCTTCAACAATGAGCAGTTCTTC.

This chain connects TRBV10-3 to TRBJ2-3; unclear D gene. The CDR3 consists of 17 residues. From germline, CDR1 is ENHRY and CDR2 SYGVKD. Trimming cost V 2 bases and J 4 bases, with 19 bases left between them. Here the CDR3 reads CAISEDLVGISSDTQYF. Here the CDR3 DNA reads TGTGCCATCAGTGAGGACCTAGTAGGCATCTCATCAGATACGCAGTATTTT.

This clonotype was found a few times. V usage is TRBV6-5 and J usage is TRBJ2-5, with 14 bases lining up with TRBD2. The germline CDR1 and CDR2 sequences are MNHEY and SVGAGI. This CDR3 spans 17 amino acids. The trim removed 6 bases at V and 4 bases at J, leaving 10 bases unmatched. CDR3 residues: CASSWGLAGEGSETQYF. CDR3 nucleotides: TGTGCCAGCAGCTGGGGACTAGCGGGAGAGGGCTCAGAGACCCAGTACTTC.

The rearrangement joins TRBV28 to TRBJ1-5; 8 bases are shared with TRBD1. Germline V gene lookup returns CDR1 MDHEN and CDR2 SYDVKM. V shed 9 bases, J shed 4 bases, and the junction held 5 bases outside the gene matches. The CDR3 covers 13 residues. The CDR3 DNA follows: TGTGCCAGTCAATACAGGGGGAATCAGCCCCAGCATTTT. Amino acids: CASQYRGNQPQHF.

This clonotype was seen a handful of times. The rearrangement joins TRBV6-2 or TRBV6-3 to TRBJ2-1; weak D call: TRBD2 (6 bases). The V gene's germline CDR1 is MNHEY and CDR2 SVGEGT. V lost 7 bases, J lost 0 bases, and 10 bases lay in between. CDR3 length: 14 residues. CDR3 region: CASTDGGSYNEQFF. Written as DNA, the CDR3 is TGTGCCAGCACAGACGGGGGCTCCTACAATGAGCAGTTCTTC.

On this clonotype itself: Given the absence of the conserved phenylalanine or tryptophan at the CDR3 end, a read error is likely. The chain carries TRBV6-5 and TRBJ2-2, with 10 bases matching TRBD2. V lost 2 bases, J lost 1 base, and 1 base stayed unmatched. CDR3 length: 16 amino acids. Germline V gene data show CDR1 as MNHEY and CDR2 as SVGAGI. As DNA, the CDR3 is TGTGCCAGCAGTTACCGGACTAGCGGGAACACCGGGGAGCTGTTTGTT. Residues: CASSYRTSGNTGELFV.

This clonotype was detected a few times. The chain links TRBV7-9 to TRBJ1-1, with TRBD1 as a possible D gene (5 bases). CDR3 length: 13 residues. Germline-derived CDR1 and CDR2 are SEHNR and FQNEAQ (reference sequence). V shed 5 bases and J shed 7 bases, with 14 bases lying between them. CDR3 coding DNA: TGTGCCAGCAGCCCCCCGGGGGGGGGTGAAGCTTTCTTT. It specifies CASSPPGGGEAFF.

To note about this clonotype: A much more abundant neighbour one base away suggests this may be a read error. The V and J genes are TRBV7-2 and TRBJ2-3; D remains ambiguous. The CDR3 consists of 16 residues. V was trimmed by 2 bases and J by 2 bases, leaving 14 bases between them. Germline V CDR1 and CDR2: SGHTA, FQGNSA. The CDR3 region is CASSLCGPANTDTQYF. CDR3 DNA: TGTGCCAGCAGCTTATGCGGACCCGCGAACACAGATACGCAGTATTTT.

V is TRBV6-6 and J is TRBJ2-1; D ambiguous. V gave up 5 bases and J gave up 7 bases, with 6 bases separating them. CDR1 and CDR2 from the germline V gene are MNHNY and SVGAGI (reference sequence). The CDR3 sequence is 11 residues long. DNA for the CDR3: TGTGCCAGCAGTCCGCGAAATGAGCAGTTCTTC. Amino acids: CASSPRNEQFF.

The rearrangement links TRBV12-3 or TRBV12-4 to TRBJ2-7; 10 nucleotides line up with TRBD2. V lost 2 bases and J lost 4; bases outside the gene matches: 8. CDR3 length: 16 residues. CDR3 sequence: CASSLSFSGGQYEQYF. DNA of the CDR3: TGTGCCAGCAGTTTATCTTTTAGCGGGGGGCAGTACGAGCAGTACTTC.

By sample share, this clonotype is large. The gene calls are TRBV27 and TRBJ1-1; D is perhaps TRBD1 (6 bases). In germline, CDR1 is MNHEY, CDR2 SMNVEV (reference sequence). The CDR3 spans 14 residues. The germline V and J ends were trimmed by 2 bases and 1 base, with 8 bases remaining between them. The CDR3 here is CASSLVTGNTEAFF. The CDR3 region has the DNA TGTGCCAGCAGTTTAGTGACAGGGAACACTGAAGCTTTCTTT.

This sequence joins TRBV7-2 and TRBJ1-6; D might be TRBD1 (5 bases). Germline loops: CDR1 SGHTA, CDR2 FQGNSA. CDR3 length equals 15 residues. The V and J ends lost 2 bases and 7 bases respectively, with 12 bases between them. This CDR3 is CASSLYSGGNSPLHF. The CDR3 DNA sequence: TGTGCCAGCAGCTTATATTCGGGGGGGAATTCACCCCTCCACTTT.

This clonotype has a handful of counts. The chain combines TRBV20-1 with TRBJ2-1; 8 nucleotides align to TRBD2. CDR3 length: 16 residues. In germline, CDR1 is DFQATT, CDR2 SNEGSKA (reference sequence). J gave up 2 bases and V 6 bases, and 12 bases lay outside the gene matches. The CDR3 coding sequence is TGCAGTGCCCCTCTCCCGGGACTAGGGACCTACAATGAGCAGTTCTTC. This codes for CSAPLPGLGTYNEQFF.

This clonotype qualifies as large. The rearrangement links TRBV6-5 to TRBJ1-2; D perhaps matches TRBD1 (5 bases). Trimming removed 10 bases at V and 0 bases at J, with 9 bases between. Germline V lookup: CDR1 MNHEY, CDR2 SVGAGI. The CDR3 is 12 amino acids. For the CDR3, the DNA is TGTGCCACCCGACAGACTAACTATGGCTACACCTTC. Its translation is CATRQTNYGYTF.

CDR3 bases: TGTGCCAGCAGTTTATTTGTTGCAGGGACGCTCACTGAAGCTTTCTTT. This translates into CASSLFVAGTLTEAFF. The V gene is TRBV12-3 or TRBV12-4, the J gene TRBJ1-1; TRBD1 is a possible D gene (5 bases). The CDR3 runs 16 residues. Trimming left V 2 bases short and J 4 bases short, with 17 bases between.

The chain recombines TRBV7-9 with TRBJ1-1; D remains unclear. CDR1 and CDR2 (germline): SEHNR, FQNEAQ (reference sequence). The germline V and J ends were trimmed by 3 bases and 8 bases, with 16 bases remaining between them. This CDR3 spans 14 amino acids. The chain's CDR3 is CASSLAGFGVEAFF. The CDR3 DNA sequence: TGTGCCAGCAGCTTGGCGGGTTTCGGTGTGGAAGCTTTCTTT.

This clonotype was detected a few times. The J gene is TRBJ1-5, the V gene TRBV19, with D uncertain. Deletions cut 10 bases from V and 5 bases from J, with 12 bases between. Germline values: CDR1 LNHDA, CDR2 SQIVND (reference sequence). This CDR3 has 12 residues. For the CDR3, the DNA is TGTGCCATCGGGTGGGAGGATCAGCCCCAGCATTTT. Protein product: CAIGWEDQPQHF.

Concerning this clonotype itself: The conserved phenylalanine or tryptophan normally closing the CDR3 is absent here, so this likely arose from a read error. The chain links TRBV7-3 to TRBJ2-1; D is perhaps TRBD1 or TRBD2 (5 bases each). Deletions cut 4 bases from V and 0 bases from J, with 10 bases between. CDR3 size: 15 residues. Germline V gene data show CDR1 as SGHTA and CDR2 as FQGTGA. This chain's CDR3 is CASSSPGGSYNEQFY. The CDR3 DNA reads TGTGCCAGCAGCTCGCCTGGGGGCTCCTACAATGAGCAGTTCTAC.

Sample share makes this clonotype large. This sequence joins TRBV29-1 and TRBJ2-5; no firm D call. CDR1 and CDR2 (germline): SQVTM, ANQGSEA. The V end lost 2 bases, the J end lost 1 base, and 11 bases lay between the germline ends. The CDR3 is made up of 14 amino acids. CDR3 residues: CSVEQAVSQETQYF. The CDR3 coding sequence is TGCAGCGTTGAACAGGCGGTTAGCCAAGAGACCCAGTACTTC.

V and J are TRBV5-1 and TRBJ2-3; the D is unclear. The CDR3 has 14 residues. Looked up from germline, CDR1 is SGHRS and CDR2 is YFSETQ. Trimming stripped 0 bases from V and 1 base from J, with 6 bases between. CDR3 region: CASSLATGTDTQYF. The CDR3 DNA follows: TGCGCCAGCAGCTTGGCTACAGGCACAGATACGCAGTATTTT.

A few counts support this clonotype. The genes are TRBV6-5 and TRBJ2-2, with D tentatively TRBD2 (6 bases). Between the trimmed V and J ends, which lost 6 bases and 3 bases, there was a span of 14 bases. In germline, CDR1 is MNHEY, CDR2 SVGAGI. The CDR3 is made up of 15 amino acids. The CDR3 sequence is CASSTTGLHTGELFF. The CDR3 DNA reads as TGTGCCAGCAGCACTACGGGACTCCACACCGGGGAGCTGTTTTTT.